The 4 T cell receptor beta chains in this list originate from one sample, sequenced in a study of T cell responses to AZD1222 COVID-19 vaccine. Profiled with immunoSEQ multiplex PCR; TCRdb holds only in-frame clones, not every one. The table lists 150,000 to 200,000 clones, roughly nine tenths of them singletons. This specimen consisted of peripheral blood, obtained 28 days after the second AZD1222 dose. The receptors stem from an adult who received the AZD1222 COVID-19 vaccine.

This chain links TRBV7-9 with TRBJ2-7; tentative D call: TRBD1 (6 bases). The CDR3 extends over 14 amino acids. The V gene's germline CDR1 is SEHNR and CDR2 FQNEAQ (reference sequence). The ends were cut back, 5 bases at V and 1 base at J, with 12 bases in the middle. This chain's CDR3 is CASSLRTVSYEQYF. The DNA of the CDR3 is TGTGCCAGCAGCCTAAGGACAGTTTCCTACGAGCAGTACTTC.

The chain uses TRBV6-1 and TRBJ2-2, with D possibly matching TRBD1 (5 bases). With 4 bases removed from V and 0 bases from J, the gap between germline ends came to 12 bases. This CDR3 spans 16 amino acids. Germline V lookup: CDR1 MNHNS, CDR2 SASEGT. CDR3 loop: CASSAKDKSNTGELFF. In DNA form, the CDR3 reads TGTGCCAGCAGTGCAAAGGACAAGTCGAACACCGGGGAGCTGTTTTTT.

The V call is TRBV6-5, the J call TRBJ1-4, with 11 bases matching TRBD1. CDR3 length: 15 residues. After removal of 5 bases from V and 6 bases from J, the junction contained 5 bases not matched to a gene. CDR1 MNHEY and CDR2 SVGAGI come from the germline V gene. Written as DNA, the CDR3 is TGTGCCAGCAGTACCTCGGACAGGGGGCATGAAAAACTGTTTTTT. Its protein product is CASSTSDRGHEKLFF.

This chain uses TRBV19 with TRBJ2-7, with 7 positions matching TRBD1. CDR1 and CDR2 from the germline V gene are LNHDA and SQIVND (reference sequence). Unmatched junction bases numbered 3, after V lost 5 bases and J lost 2 bases. The CDR3 runs to 13 residues. The CDR3 region is CASSPGQTYEQYF. As DNA, the CDR3 is TGTGCCAGTAGTCCGGGACAGACCTACGAGCAGTACTTC.